This T cell receptor (beta chain) was observed in a study of cytomegalovirus exposure and HLA in healthy donors. Study observations and caveats: The study recorded 164 TCR beta chains that were cytomegalovirus-associated. Later on, a genetic analysis was performed. It linked a missense variant in DCLRE1C with V- and J-gene trimming of TCR beta.

Germline lookup yields CDR1 SGHRS and CDR2 YFSETQ. V was clipped by 2 bases and J by 6 bases; unmatched bases: 7. The CDR3 covers 16 residues. PCR involved 60 Vbeta and 13 Jbeta primers. Using immunoSEQ multiplex PCR, the repertoire was profiled, and TCRdb retains in-frame clones only, with some absent. The sample holds some 99,000 clones, around two thirds seen once. Comment on this clone: Its antigen is unidentified.

This clonotype originated in a male donor in good health and CMV-seronegative. The rearrangement joins TRBV5-1 to TRBJ2-1; 11 bases agree with TRBD2. Material: PBMCs. The CDR3 loop reads CASSLHTSGSINEQFF. The CDR3 DNA reads as TGCGCCAGCAGCTTACATACTAGCGGGAGTATCAATGAGCAGTTCTTC.